The 10 T cell receptor beta chains below were found in one sample sequenced in a study of read filtering for tumor transcriptome and immune sequencing. The library was built from about 400 ng RNA with molecular barcoded adaptors for alpha/delta and beta/gamma chains. TCRdb reprocessed the reads via MiXCR and lists one record per CDR3 protein. The sample holds fewer than 50,000 distinct CDR3 sequences, 10% to 15% seen once. Sequenced material: a population of CD138-negative cells sorted from bone marrow. Receptors originate from a donor aged 40 or over with multiple myeloma.

This clonotype was found many times. The V and J genes are TRBV29-1 and TRBJ2-1; D is possibly TRBD2 (5 bases). V was trimmed by 6 bases and J by 1 base, leaving 10 bases between them. Germline CDR1 SQVTM, CDR2 ANQGSEA. This CDR3 contains 13 residues. The CDR3, as DNA: TGCAGCGTCGAGGGCTTATCCTACAATGAGCAGTTCTTC. Protein product: CSVEGLSYNEQFF.

This clonotype was counted at least ten times. V is TRBV3-1 and J is TRBJ2-2, with 8 positions matching TRBD2. Trimming at V came to 0 bases and at J to 5 bases, leaving 8 bases not matched to a gene. The CDR3 runs 17 residues. CDR1 LGHDT and CDR2 YNNKEL come from the germline V gene (reference sequence). The CDR3: CASSQDLRAGGTGELFF. In DNA form, the CDR3 reads TGTGCCAGCAGCCAAGATCTGAGGGCGGGAGGAACCGGGGAGCTGTTTTTT.

This clonotype is medium-sized (0.01 to 0.1%) within its sample. This chain links TRBV29-1 with TRBJ2-1; 9 nucleotides match TRBD2. The CDR3 contains 13 residues. CDR1 SQVTM and CDR2 ANQGSEA come from the germline V gene. V lost 3 bases, J lost 6 bases, and 3 bases stayed unmatched. The CDR3 reads CSVDISGSNEQFF. The CDR3 DNA reads TGCAGCGTTGATATTAGCGGGAGCAATGAGCAGTTCTTC.

Turning to this clonotype: A much larger clone sits a single nucleotide away, making a read error possible. The gene calls are TRBV12-3 or TRBV12-4 and TRBJ2-5; D is perhaps TRBD2 (6 bases). The V gene lost 3 bases and the J gene lost 3 bases, with 11 bases spanning the gap. The CDR3 runs 14 residues. The CDR3 spells CASSFSSEKETQYF. CDR3 DNA: TGTGCCAGCAGTTTTTCTAGCGAAAAAGAGACCCAGTACTTC.

To note about this clonotype: This may come from a read error, since a much larger clone is one base off. V is TRBV20-1 and J is TRBJ1-5; no clear D. The V gene lost 3 bases and the J gene lost 3 bases, with 9 bases spanning the gap. This CDR3 comprises 13 residues. Germline V gene lookup returns CDR1 DFQATT and CDR2 SNEGSKA (reference sequence). CDR3 nucleotide sequence: TGCAGTGCTAGCGAGGGTTACAATCAGCCCCAGCATTTT. Translation: CSASEGYNQPQHF.

This clonotype was counted ten times or more. The rearrangement uses TRBV9 and TRBJ2-2, with no clear D. Germline CDR1 reads SGDLS; CDR2 reads YYNGEE. CDR3 length equals 15 residues. V lost 0 bases, J lost 3 bases, and 9 bases lay in between. The CDR3 DNA reads as TGTGCCAGCAGCGTAGGGGCCGTGTACACCGGGGAGCTGTTTTTT. Protein product: CASSVGAVYTGELFF.

This clonotype appeared many times. The J gene is TRBJ2-7, the V gene TRBV6-2 or TRBV6-3, with 8 nucleotides matching TRBD2. The CDR3 is 16 amino acids. Trimming took 6 bases from V and 5 from J; bases not matched to a gene: 15. CDR1 is MNHEY, CDR2 SVGEGT, per germline. CDR3 loop: CASRSGGGAYRDEQYF. The CDR3 nucleotides read TGTGCCAGCAGATCCGGGGGGGGAGCCTATAGAGACGAGCAGTACTTC.

This clonotype was observed at least ten times. J is TRBJ2-1 and V is TRBV30; 7 nucleotides agree with TRBD2. Germline V gene data show CDR1 as GTSNPN and CDR2 as SVGIG (reference sequence). Trimming cost V 0 bases and J 3 bases; bases outside gene matches: 8. The CDR3 contains 16 residues. The CDR3 DNA sequence: TGTGCCTGGAGTGTACTTTCTAGCGGAGTCTACAATGAGCAGTTCTTC. This translates into CAWSVLSSGVYNEQFF.

This clonotype was recorded at least ten times. Here the CDR3 reads CATSDPTGANDEQFF. CDR3 coding DNA: TGTGCCACCAGTGACCCGACAGGGGCTAACGATGAGCAGTTCTTC. The J gene is TRBJ2-1, the V gene TRBV24-1; the match to TRBD1 covers 8 bases. This CDR3 has 15 amino acids. The germline V gene encodes CDR1 KGHDR and CDR2 SFDVKD. J gave up 8 bases and V 4 bases, and 9 bases lay outside the gene matches.

This clonotype was detected many times. The CDR3 nucleotides are TGTGCCACCAGTGATTCCGGGACTAGCGGGAGTCGCGCAGATACGCAGTATTTT. Protein: CATSDSGTSGSRADTQYF. The chain has TRBV24-1 and TRBJ2-3; TRBD2 matches at 14 bases. V gave up 2 bases and J gave up 4 bases; unmatched junction bases: 7. Germline CDR1 and CDR2: KGHDR and SFDVKD. This CDR3 has 18 residues.